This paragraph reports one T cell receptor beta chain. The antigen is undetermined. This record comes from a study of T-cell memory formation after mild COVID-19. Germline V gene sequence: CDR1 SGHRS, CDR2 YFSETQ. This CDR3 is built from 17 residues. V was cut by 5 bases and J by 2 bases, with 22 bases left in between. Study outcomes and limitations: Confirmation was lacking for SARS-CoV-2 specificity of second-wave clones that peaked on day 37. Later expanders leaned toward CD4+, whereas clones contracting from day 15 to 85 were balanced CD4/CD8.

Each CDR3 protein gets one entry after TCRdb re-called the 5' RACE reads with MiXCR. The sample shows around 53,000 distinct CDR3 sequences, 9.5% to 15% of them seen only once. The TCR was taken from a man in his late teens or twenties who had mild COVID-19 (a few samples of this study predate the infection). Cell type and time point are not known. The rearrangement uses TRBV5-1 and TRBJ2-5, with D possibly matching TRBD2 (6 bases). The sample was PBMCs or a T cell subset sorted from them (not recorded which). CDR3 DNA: TGCGCCAGCAGTCTTGGGTTGGTAGCGGCCGATCAAGAGACCCAGTACTTC. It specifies CASSLGLVAADQETQYF.